Reported below is one TCR beta chain. This clonotype turned up a few times. The antigen it recognizes is unknown. Base qualities are not recorded, but no much larger clone differs from it by a single base. V drops 0 bases and J drops 3 bases, leaving 18 bases in between. Taken from the germline V gene (reference sequence), the CDR1 and CDR2 loops are MNHNY and SVGAGI. From its cysteine to its phenylalanine, the CDR3 spans 18 amino acids. The sequence is cut down to CDR3 DNA, 54 bases in frame from base 1. Interpreted using the paper, the treatment or condition label stands for: in vitro stimulation with specific CMV peptide epitopes to enrich CMV-specific T cells. These data are taken from a study of T cell repertoires in cytomegalovirus infection (dated by TCRdb to the late 2010s). Regarding the study in general: Peptide stimulations targeted recently identified HLA-C-restricted CMV epitopes, whose presentation resists viral immunomodulation, together with well-studied HLA-B-restricted epitopes. Donor HLA type was relevant to the analysis, because carriage of CMV infection together with the matching HLA type was indicated by public TCR beta signatures. Results the study describes overall, beyond this receptor: The ex vivo response was dominated by HLA-C-restricted CMV-specific TCR beta clonotypes, and the single most frequent clonotype in two of eight donors was supplied by these HLA-C-restricted clonotypes. Carriers of CMV infection plus the relevant HLA type were discriminated by the cumulative frequency of public TCR beta family members in the study cohort and in an independent roughly 340-donor cohort.

Sequencing was carried out with an Illumina HiSeq 1500. TCRdb cleaned the public reads at Q25 with fastp, built clones with MiXCR and kept in-frame beta chains. Duplicate CDR3 protein sequences are folded into a single record with the most common DNA and genes. The sample table records tens of thousands of distinct CDR3 sequences; less than 30% of these occur just once. 59% of the sample comes from the top ten. This TCR was recovered from a human donor in good health (CMV status not recorded). Some clones in this sample may be carry-over from other donors' samples. The chain links TRBV6-6 with TRBJ1-5; 5 matching bases give a weak D call of TRBD1. Sample: CD8+ T cells from cultured PBMCs, taken from culture after CMV antigen stimulation. The CDR3 protein sequence reads: CASSYSPAGRQYNQPQHF. The sequence in DNA is TGTGCCAGCAGTTACTCCCCAGCAGGGAGGCAATACAATCAGCCCCAGCATTTT.